Shown below are 4 T cell receptor beta chains from a single sample sequenced in a study of blood T cell repertoires in COVID-19. Method: immunoSEQ multiplex PCR; TCRdb's copy keeps in-frame clones and lacks some. This sample yields over 150,000 clones, of which 75% to 90% are seen a single time; approximately 6.2% belongs to the top ten. The sequencing input was PBMCs or T cells enriched from blood (not recorded which). Receptors were obtained from a man in his forties who had recovered from COVID-19.

The chain couples TRBV5-1 to TRBJ2-7, with 8 bases that match TRBD1. Germline loops: CDR1 SGHRS, CDR2 YFSETQ. The CDR3 runs 16 residues. Trimming cost V 0 bases and J 0 bases; bases outside gene matches: 5. The CDR3 here is CASSLASGQVSYEQYF. CDR3 DNA sequence: TGCGCCAGCAGCTTGGCGTCGGGACAGGTCTCCTACGAGCAGTACTTC.

This clone was found a few times. The rearrangement uses TRBV5-1 and TRBJ1-2; tentative D call: TRBD1 (5 bases). Trimming left V 0 bases short and J 6 bases short, with 12 bases between. The CDR3 is 14 amino acids. Germline V gene lookup returns CDR1 SGHRS and CDR2 YFSETQ. DNA for the CDR3: TGCGCCAGCAGCTTGGGCGGGGGAGTGGATGGCTACACCTTC. Its protein is CASSLGGGVDGYTF.

The V gene is TRBV29-1, the J gene TRBJ2-3; perhaps TRBD1 as D (5 bases). Trimming removed 6 bases from V and 1 base from J, with 14 bases in between. CDR1 is SQVTM, CDR2 ANQGSEA, per germline. There are 14 residues in the CDR3. CDR3: CSVEPGFRTDTQYF. CDR3 coding DNA: TGCAGCGTCGAACCAGGGTTTCGCACAGATACGCAGTATTTT.

The chain has TRBV5-1 and TRBJ2-3; 9 bases agree with TRBD1. V trimming: 4 bases; J trimming: 3 bases; junction bases outside the gene matches: 6. Germline loops: CDR1 SGHRS, CDR2 YFSETQ. This CDR3 spans 15 amino acids. CDR3 in DNA: TGCGCCAGCAGCCGGGACAGGGTGGGGACAGATACGCAGTATTTT. It yields the protein CASSRDRVGTDTQYF.